This T cell receptor (beta chain) was documented in a study of glioma-infiltrating T cells. Turning to this clonotype: Its antigen remains unknown. One junction end disagrees with the germline gene, perhaps due to a read error.

CDR3 length: 17 amino acids. Per germline, CDR1 SGHAT and CDR2 FQNNGV. The study, taken as a whole, reports: Only very few CDR3 sequences appeared in both tissue and blood. Non-neoplastic patients had below-expected tissue-blood divergence, while all gliomas exceeded expectation.

Amplification of TCR alpha and beta CDR3 regions from RNA used iRepertoire nested multiplex PCR. TCRdb independently ran MiXCR on the multiplex PCR reads; one entry per CDR3 protein. The table has tens of thousands of distinct CDR3 sequences, around 40% seen once. The receptor comes from a human donor with low-grade glioma or glioblastoma, undergoing nonglioma brain surgery, or in good health (not recorded which). V gene TRBV11-2 combines with J gene TRBJ1-6; D not certain. Sequencing was carried out using glioma tissue, nonneoplastic brain tissue, or PBMCs (not recorded which). CDR3 loop: CASSLTGERGYNSPLDF. The CDR3 region has the DNA TGTGCTAGCAGCCTCACCGGGGAACGGGGTTATAATTCACCCCTCGACTTT. The full variable domain, with the rest looked up from reference TRBV11-2 and TRBJ1-6, is EAGVAQSPRYKIIEKRQSVAFWCNPISGHATLYWYQQILGQGPKLLIQFQNNGVVDDSQLPKDRFSAERLKGVDSTLKIQPAKLEDSAVYLCASSLTGERGYNSPLDFGNGTRLTVT.